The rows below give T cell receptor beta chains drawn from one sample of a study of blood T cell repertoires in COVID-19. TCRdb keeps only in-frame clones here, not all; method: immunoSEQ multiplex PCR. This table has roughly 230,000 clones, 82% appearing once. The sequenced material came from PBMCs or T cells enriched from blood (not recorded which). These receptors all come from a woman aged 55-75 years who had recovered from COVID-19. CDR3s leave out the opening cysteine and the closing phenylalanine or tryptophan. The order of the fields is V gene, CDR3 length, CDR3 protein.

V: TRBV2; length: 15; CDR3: ASSEAGGLAGAETQY
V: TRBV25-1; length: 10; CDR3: ASSRGEGGYT
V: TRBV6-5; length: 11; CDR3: ASSPGSNYGYT
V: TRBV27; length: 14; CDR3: ASSLSWTGFNSPLH
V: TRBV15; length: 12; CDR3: ATSRPDSRDTQY
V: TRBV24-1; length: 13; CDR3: ATSDRQGVVAEAF
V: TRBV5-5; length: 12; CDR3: ASSFEGSTDTQY
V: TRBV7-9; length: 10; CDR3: ASSSSQGPQH
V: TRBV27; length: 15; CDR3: ASSSFGLAGGPGEQF
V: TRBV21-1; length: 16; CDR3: ASSNHVPLGANNQPQH
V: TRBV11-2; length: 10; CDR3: ASSFGGEQAF
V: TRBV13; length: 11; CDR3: ASSQAGVYEQY
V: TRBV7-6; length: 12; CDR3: ASSLRRGSTEAF
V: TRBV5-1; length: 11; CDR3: ASSLEIGEELF
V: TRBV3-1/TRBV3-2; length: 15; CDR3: ASSQDWAGRSTYEQY
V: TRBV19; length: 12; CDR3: ASSIPTRVNEQF